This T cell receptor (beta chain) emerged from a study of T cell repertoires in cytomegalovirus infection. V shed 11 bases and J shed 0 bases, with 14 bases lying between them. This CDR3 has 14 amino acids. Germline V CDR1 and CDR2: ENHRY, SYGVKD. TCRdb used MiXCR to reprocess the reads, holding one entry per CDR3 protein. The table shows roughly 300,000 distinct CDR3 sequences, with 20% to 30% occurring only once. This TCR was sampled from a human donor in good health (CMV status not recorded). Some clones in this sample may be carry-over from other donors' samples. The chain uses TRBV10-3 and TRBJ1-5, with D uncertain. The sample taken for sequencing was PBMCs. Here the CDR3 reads CASGVQTSNQPQHF. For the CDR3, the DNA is TGTGCCTCAGGAGTACAGACTAGCAATCAGCCCCAGCATTTT.